A single sample is the source of the 11 T cell receptor beta chains below, sequenced in a study of CD8+CD57+ T cells in acquired aplastic anemia. Both TCR beta VDJ combination and CDR3 sequence profiling were carried out. Genomic DNA was the template for this profiling. TCRdb re-called the reads with MiXCR, one entry per CDR3 protein. The data contain just over 400,000 distinct CDR3 sequences, around 72% of them singletons. Source material: sorted CD4+, CD8+, or CD8+CD57+ T cells (not recorded which) from PBMCs. Source of these receptors: a human donor in good health, serving as a control.

This clonotype was found many times. The J gene is TRBJ2-5, the V gene TRBV30, with 8 bases identical to TRBD2. This CDR3 comprises 12 residues. The germline V gene has CDR1 GTSNPN and CDR2 SVGIG (reference sequence). V shed 5 bases, J shed 5 bases, and the junction held 4 bases outside the gene matches. CDR3 sequence: CAWGSGGETQYF. Here the CDR3 DNA reads TGTGCCTGGGGATCGGGGGGGGAGACCCAGTACTTC. Together with reference TRBV30 and TRBJ2-5, the CDR3 gives the full variable domain: SQTIHQWPATLVQPVGSPLSLECTVEGTSNPNLYWYRQAAGRGLQLLFYSVGIGQISSEVPQNLSASRPQDRQFILSSKKLLLSDSGFYLCAWGSGGETQYFGPGTRLLVL.

This chain connects TRBV20-1 to TRBJ2-7; TRBD1 might be the D (5 bases). This CDR3 spans 13 amino acids. The V gene's germline CDR1 is DFQATT and CDR2 SNEGSKA (reference sequence). Between the trimmed V and J ends, which lost 5 bases and 7 bases, there was a span of 18 bases. The CDR3 bases are TGCAGTGCTGTACAGGAACGGAACACTGAGCAGTACTTC. Translation: CSAVQERNTEQYF.

This sequence joins TRBV25-1 and TRBJ1-1; D unresolved. CDR3 length: 14 residues. Germline CDR1 and CDR2: MGHDK and SYGVNS. With 5 bases removed from V and 1 base from J, the gap between germline ends came to 11 bases. CDR3 residues: CASSPRARNTEAFF. The CDR3 region has the DNA TGTGCCAGCAGTCCACGAGCGAGGAACACTGAAGCTTTCTTT.

This clonotype was seen ten or more times. The chain joins TRBV5-1 to TRBJ2-1; possibly TRBD1 for D (6 bases). CDR1 SGHRS and CDR2 YFSETQ come from the germline V gene. V dropped 6 bases and J dropped 0 bases, with 10 bases sitting between them. The CDR3 runs 14 residues. The CDR3 region is CASKADSSYNEQFF. CDR3 in DNA: TGCGCCAGCAAAGCGGACAGCTCCTACAATGAGCAGTTCTTC.

Only one count was recorded for this clonotype. Compared with germline, one end of the junction differs, possibly owing to a read error. This chain connects TRBV5-1 to TRBJ1-5, with 7 positions matching TRBD1. CDR1 SGHRS and CDR2 YFSETQ come from the germline V gene. There are 15 residues in the CDR3. CDR3 DNA: TGTGCCACCAGCTGCGGGAGGGAGGGGGCTCAGCCCCAGCATTTT. It specifies CATSCGREGAQPQHF.

The sample holds many counts of this clonotype. The rearrangement uses TRBV5-8 and TRBJ2-1, with 8 positions matching TRBD1. Germline-derived CDR1 and CDR2 are SGHTS and YDEGEE. The CDR3 spans 15 residues. Trimming removed 4 bases from V and 8 bases from J; junction bases left unmatched: 11. The CDR3 DNA follows: TGTGCCAGCAGCGACGACAGGGGATTGAGCGATGAGCAGTTCTTC. This sequence encodes CASSDDRGLSDEQFF. The full variable domain, rest sourced from reference TRBV5-8 and TRBJ2-1, is EAGVTQSPTHLIKTRGQQATLRCSPISGHTSVYWYQQALGLGLQFLLWYDEGEERNRGNFPPRFSGRQFPNYSSELNVNALELEDSALYLCASSDDRGLSDEQFFGPGTRLTVL.

The V gene is TRBV20-1, the J gene TRBJ2-1; possible D gene TRBD1, 6 bases. CDR1 is DFQATT and CDR2 is SNEGSKA in the germline V gene (reference sequence). V gave up 5 bases and J gave up 4 bases, with 12 bases separating them. This CDR3 contains 13 residues. CDR3 sequence (DNA): TGCAGTGCTCTTAGGACAGCGTACAATGAGCAGTTCTTC. This codes for CSALRTAYNEQFF.

The chain joins TRBV7-9 to TRBJ1-1; TRBD1 aligns across 8 bases. The V and J ends lost 3 bases and 2 bases, in that order; junction bases with no gene match: 2. The CDR3 is made up of 14 amino acids. CDR1 is SEHNR, CDR2 FQNEAQ, per germline (reference sequence). The CDR3 DNA is TGTGCCAGCAGCTTCGGACAGGGAAACACTGAAGCTTTCTTT. Translating gives CASSFGQGNTEAFF.

The chain carries TRBV19 and TRBJ1-6; D gene uncertain. CDR1 is LNHDA and CDR2 is SQIVND in the germline V gene (reference sequence). This CDR3 has 15 residues. Trimming took 5 bases from V and 6 from J, leaving 14 bases between them. The CDR3 DNA reads TGTGCCAGTAGTGAAGCGGGCCTCGTTAATTCACCCCTCCACTTT. Its protein is CASSEAGLVNSPLHF.

The chain has TRBV5-1 and TRBJ2-7, with TRBD2 matching over 9 bases. The germline V gene has CDR1 SGHRS and CDR2 YFSETQ. With 4 bases clipped from V and 1 base from J, the junction kept 6 bases outside the gene matches. The CDR3 is made up of 15 amino acids. The CDR3 nucleotides are TGCGCCAGCAGCCAGAATAGCGGGGGTTCCTACGAGCAGTACTTC. Amino acids: CASSQNSGGSYEQYF.

This clonotype was observed at least ten times. The chain recombines TRBV7-7 with TRBJ1-1; no clear D. Trimming pared 8 bases from V and 0 bases from J, leaving 19 bases between. Germline loops: CDR1 SSHAT, CDR2 FNYEAQ (reference sequence). CDR3 length equals 16 residues. CDR3 residues: CASFVKPPAVNTEAFF. CDR3 DNA: TGTGCCAGCTTCGTAAAACCTCCAGCCGTGAACACTGAAGCTTTCTTT.